This T cell receptor beta chain was captured by sequencing in a study of HIV-infected children after antiretroviral therapy interruption. A few counts support this clonotype. What it binds is not known. A 3' RACE protocol on RNA, with unique molecular identifiers, produced the TCR library. TCRdb analysed the 3' RACE reads with MiXCR anew, one entry per CDR3 protein. The sample includes about 89,000 distinct CDR3 sequences, 6.9% of them seen just once. Indicated treatment: PENTA 11 planned treatment interruption arm or continuous ART arm. Whole-study results and caveats: Naive CD4+ Gini coefficient rose by interruption end, suggesting clonal expansion.

Germline values: CDR1 SGDLS, CDR2 YYNGEE. The CDR3 has 14 residues. V gave up 7 bases and J gave up 0 bases, with 11 bases separating them. This sequence was found in a pool of human donors with HIV. This rearrangement joins TRBV9 to TRBJ1-5, with D maybe TRBD1 (5 bases). This specimen consisted of CD45RA+ CD4+ T cells from PBMCs, pooled from several time points, obtained from a donor given antiretroviral therapy, either interrupted or continuous. Documented subset: naive CD4+ CD45RA+ CD45RO- T cells. The CDR3 region is CASGRDPSNQPQHF. CDR3 sequence (DNA): TGTGCCAGCGGCAGGGACCCTAGCAATCAGCCCCAGCATTTT.